This T cell receptor beta chain is drawn from a study of post-analysis software for immune sequencing data. Findings and limits, study-wide: With TRBV5-6, TRBV5-1 and TRBV20-1 included, five TRBV segments were more frequent in patients than in controls. Normalized Chao1 diversity was significantly lower in multiple sclerosis patients than in controls.

A remark on this clonotype: Its antigen is as yet unknown.

Trimming left V 8 bases short and J 6 bases short, with 13 bases between. CDR3 length: 12 residues. Germline CDR1 MNHEY, CDR2 SVGEGT. The authors incorporated unique molecular identifiers into the TCR beta cDNA libraries. TCRdb re-called the PCR reads through MiXCR, storing one row per CDR3 protein. The sample shows roughly 700,000 distinct CDR3 sequences, 25% to 30% of them seen only once. This TCR was recovered from a girl aged 10 to 17 with multiple sclerosis. Specimen: blood. The V and J genes are TRBV6-2 or TRBV6-3 and TRBJ2-5; D possibly matches TRBD1 or TRBD2 (5 bases each). In DNA, the CDR3 is TGTGCCAGCGGACGGGACGGGAAGACCCAGTACTTC. This sequence encodes CASGRDGKTQYF.